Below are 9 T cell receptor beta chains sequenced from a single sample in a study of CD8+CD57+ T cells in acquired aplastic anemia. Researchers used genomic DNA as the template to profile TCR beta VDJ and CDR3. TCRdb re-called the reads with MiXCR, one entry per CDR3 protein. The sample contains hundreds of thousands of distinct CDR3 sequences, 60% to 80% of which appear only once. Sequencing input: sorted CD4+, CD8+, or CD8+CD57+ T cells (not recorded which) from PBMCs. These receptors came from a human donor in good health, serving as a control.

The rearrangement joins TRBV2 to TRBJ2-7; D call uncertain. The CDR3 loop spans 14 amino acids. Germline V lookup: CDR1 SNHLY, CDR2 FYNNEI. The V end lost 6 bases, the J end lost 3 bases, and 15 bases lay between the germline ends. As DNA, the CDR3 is TGTGCCAGCAGCGTGTCGGCAGGAGTCTACGAGCAGTACTTC. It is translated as CASSVSAGVYEQYF. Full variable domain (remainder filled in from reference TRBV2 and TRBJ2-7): EPEVTQTPSHQVTQMGQEVILRCVPISNHLYFYWYRQILGQKVEFLVSFYNNEISEKSEIFDDQFSVERPDGSNFTLKIRSTKLEDSAMYFCASSVSAGVYEQYFGPGTRLTVT.

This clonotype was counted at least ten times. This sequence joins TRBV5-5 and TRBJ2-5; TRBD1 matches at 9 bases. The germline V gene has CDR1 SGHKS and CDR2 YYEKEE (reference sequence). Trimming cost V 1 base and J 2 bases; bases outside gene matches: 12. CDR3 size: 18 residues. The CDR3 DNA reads TGTGCCAGCAGCTTGCTCCGGAGACAGGGGGTGATTCAAGAGACCCAGTACTTC. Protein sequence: CASSLLRRQGVIQETQYF.

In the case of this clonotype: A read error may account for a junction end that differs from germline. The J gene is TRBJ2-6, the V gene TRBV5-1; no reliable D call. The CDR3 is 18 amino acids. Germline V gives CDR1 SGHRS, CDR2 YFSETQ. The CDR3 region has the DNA TGTGCCAGCAGCCCTCGAGAACACTGCTTCTCTGGGGCCAACGTCCTGACTTTC. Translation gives CASSPREHCFSGANVLTF.

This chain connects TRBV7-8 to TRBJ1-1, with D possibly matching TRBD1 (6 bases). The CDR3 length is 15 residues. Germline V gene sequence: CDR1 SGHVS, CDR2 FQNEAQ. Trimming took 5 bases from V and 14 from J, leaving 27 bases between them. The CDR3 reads CASSEAGGPGETQFF. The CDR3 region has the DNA TGTGCCAGCAGCGAAGCGGGGGGGCCCGGAGAGACCCAGTTCTTT.

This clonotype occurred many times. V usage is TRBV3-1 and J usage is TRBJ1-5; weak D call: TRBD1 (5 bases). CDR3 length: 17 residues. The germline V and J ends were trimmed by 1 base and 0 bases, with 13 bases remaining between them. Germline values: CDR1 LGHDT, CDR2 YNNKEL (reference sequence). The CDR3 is CASSQAGGGNSNQPQHF. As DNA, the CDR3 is TGTGCCAGCAGCCAAGCTGGTGGGGGGAATAGCAATCAGCCCCAGCATTTT.

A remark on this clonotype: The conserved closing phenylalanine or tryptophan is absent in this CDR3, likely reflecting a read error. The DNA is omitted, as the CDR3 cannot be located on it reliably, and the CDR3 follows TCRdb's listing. The CDR3 protein is CASSIAGATQKYS. The rearrangement links TRBV7-9 to TRBJ2-7; the D segment call TRBD2 is taken from the table without a DNA check. CDR1 is SEHNR and CDR2 is FQNEAQ in the germline V gene (reference sequence). The CDR3 has 13 residues if both end residues are counted.

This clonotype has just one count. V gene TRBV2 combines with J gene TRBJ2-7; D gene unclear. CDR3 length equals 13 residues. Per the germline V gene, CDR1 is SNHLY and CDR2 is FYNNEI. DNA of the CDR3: TGTGTCTGCAAAGGGAACGCTAAACACGAGCAGTACTTC. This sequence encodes CVCKGNAKHEQYF.

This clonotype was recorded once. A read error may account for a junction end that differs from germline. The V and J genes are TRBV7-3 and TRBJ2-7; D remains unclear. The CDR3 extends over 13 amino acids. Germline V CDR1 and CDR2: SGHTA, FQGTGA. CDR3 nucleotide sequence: TGTGCCAGCAGCCCGCAGGTGAGGACCGAAGCGTACTTT. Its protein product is CASSPQVRTEAYF.

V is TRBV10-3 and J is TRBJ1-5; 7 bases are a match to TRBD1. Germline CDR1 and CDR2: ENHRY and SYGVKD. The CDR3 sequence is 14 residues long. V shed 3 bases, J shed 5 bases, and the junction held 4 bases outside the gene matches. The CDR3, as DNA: TGTGCCATCAGTGATACCGACAGGGATCAGCCCCAGCATTTT. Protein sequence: CAISDTDRDQPQHF.